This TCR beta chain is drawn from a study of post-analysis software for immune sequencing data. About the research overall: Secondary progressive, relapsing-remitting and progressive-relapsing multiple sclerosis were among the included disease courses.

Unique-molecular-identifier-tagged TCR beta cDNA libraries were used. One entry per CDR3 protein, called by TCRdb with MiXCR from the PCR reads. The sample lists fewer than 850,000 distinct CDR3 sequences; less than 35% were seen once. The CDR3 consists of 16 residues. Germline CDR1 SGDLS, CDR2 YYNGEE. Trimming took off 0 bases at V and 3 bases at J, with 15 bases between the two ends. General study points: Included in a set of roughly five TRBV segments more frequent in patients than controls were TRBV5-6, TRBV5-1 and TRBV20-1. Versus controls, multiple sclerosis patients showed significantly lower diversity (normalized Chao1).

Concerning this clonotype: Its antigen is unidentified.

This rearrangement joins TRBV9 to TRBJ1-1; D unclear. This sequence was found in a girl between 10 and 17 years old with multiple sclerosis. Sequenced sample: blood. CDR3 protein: CASSVGIVLGDTEAFF. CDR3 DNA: TGTGCCAGCAGCGTAGGAATTGTTCTGGGTGACACTGAAGCTTTCTTT.